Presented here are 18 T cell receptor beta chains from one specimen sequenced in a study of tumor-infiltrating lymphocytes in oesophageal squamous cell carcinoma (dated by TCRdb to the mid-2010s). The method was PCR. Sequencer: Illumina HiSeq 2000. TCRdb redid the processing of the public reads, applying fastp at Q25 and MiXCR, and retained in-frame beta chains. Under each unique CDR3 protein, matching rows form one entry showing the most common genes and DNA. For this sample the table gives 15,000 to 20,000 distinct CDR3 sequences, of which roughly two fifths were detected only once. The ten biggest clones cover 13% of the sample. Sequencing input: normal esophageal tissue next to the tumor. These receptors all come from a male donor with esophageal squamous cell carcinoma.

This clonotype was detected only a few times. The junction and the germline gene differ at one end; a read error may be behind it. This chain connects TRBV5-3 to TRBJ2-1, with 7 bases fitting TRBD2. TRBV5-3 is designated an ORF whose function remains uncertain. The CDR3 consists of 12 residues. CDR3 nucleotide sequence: TGTGCCAGCAGCTTCGAAGAGACTAGCCAGTTCTTC. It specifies CASSFEETSQFF.

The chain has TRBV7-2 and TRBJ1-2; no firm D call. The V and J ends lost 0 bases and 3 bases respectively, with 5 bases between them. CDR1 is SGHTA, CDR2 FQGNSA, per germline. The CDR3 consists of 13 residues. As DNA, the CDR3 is TGTGCCAGCAGCTTAGCCTTGGACTATGGCTACACCTTC. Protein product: CASSLALDYGYTF.

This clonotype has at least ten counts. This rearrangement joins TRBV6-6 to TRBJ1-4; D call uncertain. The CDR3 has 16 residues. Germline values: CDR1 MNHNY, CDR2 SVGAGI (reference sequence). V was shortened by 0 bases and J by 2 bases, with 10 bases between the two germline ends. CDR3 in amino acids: CASSYSGSLTNEKLFF. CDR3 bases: TGTGCCAGCAGTTACTCAGGCTCCCTGACTAATGAAAAACTGTTTTTT.

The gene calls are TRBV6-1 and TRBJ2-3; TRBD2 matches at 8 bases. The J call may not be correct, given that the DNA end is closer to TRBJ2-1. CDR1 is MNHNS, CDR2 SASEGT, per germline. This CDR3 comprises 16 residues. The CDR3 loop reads CASSEADGGGSNEQFF. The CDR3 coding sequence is TGTGCCAGCAGTGAAGCGGACGGGGGGGGATCCAATGAGCAGTTCTTC.

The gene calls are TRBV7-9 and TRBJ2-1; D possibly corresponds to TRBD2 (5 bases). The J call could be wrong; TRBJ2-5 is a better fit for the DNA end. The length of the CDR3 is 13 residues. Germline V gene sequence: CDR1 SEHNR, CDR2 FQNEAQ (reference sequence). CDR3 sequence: CASSLLGGETQYF. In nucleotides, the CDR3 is TGTGCCAGCAGCTTATTGGGCGGGGAGACCCAGTACTTC.

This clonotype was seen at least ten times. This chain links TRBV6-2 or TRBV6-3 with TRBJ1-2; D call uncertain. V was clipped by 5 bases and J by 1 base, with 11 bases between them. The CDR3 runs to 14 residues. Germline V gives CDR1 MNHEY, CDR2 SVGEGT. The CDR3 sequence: CASSRSGVNYGYTF. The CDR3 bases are TGTGCCAGCAGTCGGTCCGGGGTTAACTATGGCTACACCTTC.

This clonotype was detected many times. In nucleotides, the CDR3 is TGTGCCAGCTCTAAAGACAGTAACACTGAAGCTTTCTTT. Residues: CASSKDSNTEAFF. This chain uses TRBV18 with TRBJ1-1, with a tentative D call TRBD1 (5 bases). Germline CDR1 KGHSH, CDR2 LQKENI. The CDR3 is made up of 13 amino acids. Trimming cost V 6 bases and J 2 bases, with 10 bases left between them.

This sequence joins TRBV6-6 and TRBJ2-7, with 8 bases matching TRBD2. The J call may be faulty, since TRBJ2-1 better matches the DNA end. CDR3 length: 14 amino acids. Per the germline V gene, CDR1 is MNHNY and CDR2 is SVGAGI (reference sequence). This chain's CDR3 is CASSYAAGESEQFF. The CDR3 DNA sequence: TGTGCCAGCAGTTACGCAGCGGGAGAAAGCGAGCAGTTCTTC.

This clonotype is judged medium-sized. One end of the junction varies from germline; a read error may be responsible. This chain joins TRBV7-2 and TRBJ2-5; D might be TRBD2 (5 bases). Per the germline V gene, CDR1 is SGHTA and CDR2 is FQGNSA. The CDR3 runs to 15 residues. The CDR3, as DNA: TGTGCCAGCAGCCTAGCCGTGAGGGCCGGTGAGACCCAGTACTTC. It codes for CASSLAVRAGETQYF.

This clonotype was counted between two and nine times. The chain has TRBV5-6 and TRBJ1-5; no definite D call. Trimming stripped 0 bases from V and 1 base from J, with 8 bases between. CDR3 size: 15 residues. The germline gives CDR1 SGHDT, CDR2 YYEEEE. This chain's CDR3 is CASSLGVSSNQPQHF. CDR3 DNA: TGTGCCAGCAGCTTGGGGGTAAGCAGCAATCAGCCCCAGCATTTT.

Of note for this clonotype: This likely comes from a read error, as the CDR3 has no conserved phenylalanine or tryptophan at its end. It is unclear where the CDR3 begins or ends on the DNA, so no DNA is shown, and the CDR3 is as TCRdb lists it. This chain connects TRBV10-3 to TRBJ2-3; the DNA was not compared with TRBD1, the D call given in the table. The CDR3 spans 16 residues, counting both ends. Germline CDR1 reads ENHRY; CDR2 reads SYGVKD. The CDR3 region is CAARTGQGTTSSTLGT.

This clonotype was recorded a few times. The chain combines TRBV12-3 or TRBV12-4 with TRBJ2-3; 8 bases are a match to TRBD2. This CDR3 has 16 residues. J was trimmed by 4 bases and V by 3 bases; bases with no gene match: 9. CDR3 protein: CASSFLRTSIPDTQYF. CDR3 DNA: TGTGCCAGCAGTTTCTTACGGACTAGCATTCCAGATACGCAGTATTTT.

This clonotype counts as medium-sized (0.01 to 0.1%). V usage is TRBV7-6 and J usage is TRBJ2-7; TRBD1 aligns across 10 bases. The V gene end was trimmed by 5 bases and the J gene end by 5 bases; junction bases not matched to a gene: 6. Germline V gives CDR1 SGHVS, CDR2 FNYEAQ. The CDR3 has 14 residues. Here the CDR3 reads CASSRGQGSDEQYF. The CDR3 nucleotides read TGTGCCAGCAGCCGGGGACAGGGGTCCGACGAGCAGTACTTC.

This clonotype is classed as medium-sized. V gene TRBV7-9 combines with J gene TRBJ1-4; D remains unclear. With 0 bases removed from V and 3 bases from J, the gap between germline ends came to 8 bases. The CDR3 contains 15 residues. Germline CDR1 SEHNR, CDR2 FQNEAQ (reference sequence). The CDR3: CASSLAGRSNEKLFF. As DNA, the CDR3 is TGTGCCAGCAGCTTAGCTGGGAGATCTAATGAAAAACTGTTTTTT.

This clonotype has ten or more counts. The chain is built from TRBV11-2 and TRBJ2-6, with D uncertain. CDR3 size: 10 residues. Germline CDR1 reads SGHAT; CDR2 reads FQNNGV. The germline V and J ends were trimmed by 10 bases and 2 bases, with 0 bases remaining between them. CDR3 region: CATGANVLTF. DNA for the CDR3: TGTGCCACTGGGGCCAACGTCCTGACTTTC.

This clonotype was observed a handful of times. The CDR3 here is CASRMDRVSSYEQFF. The CDR3 bases are TGTGCCAGCAGGATGGACAGGGTCAGCTCCTACGAGCAGTTCTTC. The chain recombines TRBV6-1 with TRBJ2-1; TRBD1 matches at 8 bases. This CDR3 comprises 15 residues. After removal of 6 bases from V and 10 bases from J, the junction contained 14 bases not matched to a gene. The germline V gene has CDR1 MNHNS and CDR2 SASEGT.

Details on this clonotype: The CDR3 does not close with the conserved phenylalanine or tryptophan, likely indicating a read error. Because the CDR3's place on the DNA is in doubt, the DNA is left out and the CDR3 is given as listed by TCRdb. The CDR3 reads CASSISGDS. The chain uses TRBV28 and TRBJ2-4; TRBD1 is the table's D call and was not checked against the DNA. Germline V gene lookup returns CDR1 MDHEN and CDR2 SYDVKM. The CDR3 is 9 residues long, counting both termini.

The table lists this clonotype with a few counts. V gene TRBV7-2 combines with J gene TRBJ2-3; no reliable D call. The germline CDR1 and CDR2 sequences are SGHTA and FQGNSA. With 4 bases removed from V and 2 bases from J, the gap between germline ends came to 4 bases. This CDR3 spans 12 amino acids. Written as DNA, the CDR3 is TGTGCCAGCAGCTCGTACACAGATACGCAGTATTTT. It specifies CASSSYTDTQYF.